These 32 T cell receptor beta chains originate from one sample sequenced in a study of blood T cell repertoires in COVID-19. Libraries were prepared by immunoSEQ multiplex PCR; TCRdb keeps only in-frame clonotypes and omits some of them. The repertoire includes under 100,000 clones, more than 65% of them detected once, and 20% sits in the top ten. The sequencing sample was made of peripheral blood. The receptor set was obtained from a woman older than 75 with active or convalescent COVID-19.

This rearrangement joins TRBV4-3 to TRBJ2-2; TRBD1 agrees at 8 bases. The CDR3 loop spans 17 amino acids. Germline lookup yields CDR1 LGHNA and CDR2 YSLEER. Germline trimming cut 0 bases from V and 0 bases from J; bases unmatched to any gene: 3. The CDR3 nucleotides are TGCGCCAGCAGCCAAGACAACAGGGGGGCGAACACCGGGGAGCTGTTTTTT. Its protein is CASSQDNRGANTGELFF.

V and J are TRBV2 and TRBJ2-3, with 13 bases that match TRBD2. The CDR3 extends over 15 amino acids. V lost 6 bases to trimming and J lost 6 bases; unmatched junction nucleotides: 6. Germline V gives CDR1 SNHLY, CDR2 FYNNEI. The CDR3 DNA reads as TGTGCCAGCAGACTAGCGGGGGGGCCAACTGATACGCAGTATTTT. The encoded protein is CASRLAGGPTDTQYF.

DNA for the CDR3: TGTGCCAGCAGCCAAGTAGGGCGAGGACTATCTGGGGCCAACGTCCTGACTTTC. Encoded protein: CASSQVGRGLSGANVLTF. The V gene is TRBV3-1 (or the pseudogene TRBV3-2), the J gene TRBJ2-6, with D possibly being TRBD2 (6 bases). This CDR3 has 18 amino acids. Germline CDR1 and CDR2: LGHDT and YNNKEL (reference sequence). V dropped 1 base and J dropped 1 base, with 14 bases sitting between them.

The chain carries TRBV7-2 and TRBJ1-1; no definite D call. Germline V gives CDR1 SGHTA, CDR2 FQGNSA. Trimming stripped 1 base from V and 6 bases from J, with 12 bases between. CDR3 length: 14 residues. CDR3 protein: CASSLVTGSSEAFF. In DNA, the CDR3 is TGTGCCAGCAGCTTAGTTACCGGGAGCTCTGAAGCTTTCTTT.

In its sample, this clone ranks as medium-sized. The CDR3 protein is CASSPQPGSQETQYF. The CDR3 DNA reads TGTGCCAGCAGCCCCCAGCCCGGGTCCCAAGAGACCCAGTACTTC. The chain combines TRBV7-2 with TRBJ2-5; D unresolved. The V end was cut by 5 bases, the J end by 1 base, with 14 bases between. The CDR3 has 15 amino acids. Germline V gene data show CDR1 as SGHTA and CDR2 as FQGNSA.

The chain carries TRBV7-2 and TRBJ1-2, with 7 positions matching TRBD1. CDR3 size: 15 residues. Germline V gene sequence: CDR1 SGHTA, CDR2 FQGNSA. Trimming removed 5 bases from V and 4 bases from J; junction bases left unmatched: 10. This CDR3 is CASSINRQGLYGYTF. In DNA form, the CDR3 reads TGTGCCAGCAGCATAAACCGACAGGGACTCTATGGCTACACCTTC.

The chain has TRBV7-8 and TRBJ1-2; TRBD1 matches at 7 bases. Germline V lookup: CDR1 SGHVS, CDR2 FQNEAQ. The CDR3 is 16 residues long. J was trimmed by 4 bases and V by 4 bases; bases with no gene match: 12. CDR3 sequence (DNA): TGTGCCAGCAGCTCCCCCTCCCAGGGGGGTTTCTATGGCTACACCTTC. This sequence encodes CASSSPSQGGFYGYTF.

V and J are TRBV7-9 and TRBJ1-5; D unresolved. Trimming pared 4 bases from V and 1 base from J, leaving 11 bases between. Germline CDR1 is SEHNR and CDR2 is FQNEAQ (reference sequence). The CDR3 is 15 amino acids. CDR3 sequence (DNA): TGTGCCAGCAGCTCCCCTGAGCACAGCAATCAGCCCCAGCATTTT. Translating it yields CASSSPEHSNQPQHF.

The rearrangement links TRBV30 to TRBJ2-2; 8 bases line up with TRBD2. The CDR3 runs to 15 residues. Germline CDR1 and CDR2: GTSNPN and SVGIG (reference sequence). The V and J ends lost 0 bases and 4 bases, in that order; junction bases with no gene match: 4. CDR3 DNA sequence: TGTGCCTGGAGTGTACGGGAGGGCAGCACCGGGGAGCTGTTTTTT. Translation gives CAWSVREGSTGELFF.

The chain is built from TRBV5-1 and TRBJ2-1; 8 bases agree with TRBD2. V trimming: 0 bases; J trimming: 0 bases; junction bases outside the gene matches: 11. Germline V gene lookup returns CDR1 SGHRS and CDR2 YFSETQ. The CDR3 sequence is 19 residues long. The CDR3 here is CASSLAGAGGSSSYNEQFF. The CDR3 nucleotides are TGCGCCAGCAGCTTGGCCGGGGCGGGGGGCTCAAGCTCCTACAATGAGCAGTTCTTC.

V and J are TRBV2 and TRBJ1-4, with D possibly matching TRBD1 (5 bases). The CDR3 runs to 16 residues. V was cut by 0 bases and J by 5 bases, with 13 bases left in between. CDR1 SNHLY and CDR2 FYNNEI come from the germline V gene. The CDR3 bases are TGTGCCAGCAGTGAAGCTGCCAGGGTTTCAAATGAAAAACTGTTTTTT. Protein sequence: CASSEAARVSNEKLFF.

For this clone: An end of the junction does not agree with germline; a read error may underlie this. The CDR3 sequence: CASSRRAGGPQETQYF. The CDR3 DNA reads TGTGCTAGCAGCCGTCGAGCGGGGGGCCCCCAAGAGACCCAGTACTTC. The chain combines TRBV7-7 with TRBJ2-5; TRBD2 matches at 9 bases. From germline, CDR1 is SSHAT and CDR2 FNYEAQ (reference sequence). The CDR3 is 16 amino acids.

The chain links TRBV29-1 to TRBJ1-3; D is ambiguous. Germline V gene lookup returns CDR1 SQVTM and CDR2 ANQGSEA. The CDR3 totals 13 residues. V lost 4 bases and J 0 bases, leaving 7 bases between the germline ends. CDR3 sequence: CSVAGTSGNTIYF. The CDR3, as DNA: TGCAGCGTTGCGGGTACCTCTGGAAACACCATATATTTT.

Only one count was recorded for this clone. The chain employs TRBV24-1 and TRBJ2-7, with 7 bases identical to TRBD2. The ends lost 2 bases at V and 3 bases at J; junction bases unmatched: 0. Germline CDR1 is KGHDR and CDR2 is SFDVKD. The CDR3 is made up of 13 amino acids. The CDR3 is CATSDWEGYEQYF. As DNA, the CDR3 is TGTGCCACCAGTGATTGGGAGGGCTACGAGCAGTACTTC.

The count of this clone is one. The CDR3 nucleotides are TGTGCCAGCAGCTTAGACAGGGACTATGGCTACACCTTC. The encoded protein is CASSLDRDYGYTF. V and J are TRBV11-2 and TRBJ1-2, with TRBD1 as a possible D gene (5 bases). V lost 0 bases to trimming and J lost 3 bases, with 5 bases between them. The CDR3 has 13 residues. The V gene's germline CDR1 is SGHAT and CDR2 FQNNGV.

The genes are TRBV9 and TRBJ2-1, with D perhaps matching TRBD2 (6 bases). CDR1 is SGDLS and CDR2 is YYNGEE in the germline V gene. This CDR3 is built from 17 residues. V was clipped by 4 bases and J by 1 base, with 18 bases between them. CDR3: CASSQWGDKGSYNEQFF. CDR3 nucleotide sequence: TGTGCCAGCAGCCAATGGGGGGATAAGGGTTCCTACAATGAGCAGTTCTTC.

The chain joins TRBV2 to TRBJ2-1, with TRBD1 matching over 8 bases. V dropped 4 bases and J dropped 7; count of bases not matched to a gene: 15. This CDR3 region has 17 residues. The germline gives CDR1 SNHLY, CDR2 FYNNEI. This CDR3 is CASSGIRGQAFGNEQFF. CDR3 bases: TGTGCCAGCAGTGGGATCAGGGGGCAAGCGTTTGGGAATGAGCAGTTCTTC.

The genes are TRBV11-3 and TRBJ2-1, with D unresolved. CDR3 length equals 13 residues. Trimming pared 5 bases from V and 5 bases from J, leaving 10 bases between. Germline V CDR1 and CDR2: SGHNT, YENEEA. CDR3: CASSKSVHNEQFF. As DNA, the CDR3 is TGTGCCAGCAGCAAAAGCGTCCACAATGAGCAGTTCTTC. Variable domain in full (rest from reference TRBV11-3 and TRBJ2-1): EAGVVQSPRYKIIEKKQPVAFWCNPISGHNTLYWYLQNLGQGPELLIRYENEEAVDDSQLPKDRFSAERLKGVDSTLKIQPAELGDSAVYLCASSKSVHNEQFFGPGTRLTVL.

This clone was found a few times. The J gene is TRBJ1-4, the V gene TRBV5-1; TRBD1 might be the D (6 bases). V was trimmed by 0 bases and J by 5 bases, leaving 8 bases between them. Germline lookup yields CDR1 SGHRS and CDR2 YFSETQ. This CDR3 is 14 amino acids long. The CDR3 reads CASSLGDTNEKLFF. CDR3 coding DNA: TGCGCCAGCAGCTTGGGGGACACGAATGAAAAACTGTTTTTT.

This chain joins TRBV28 and TRBJ1-2; tentatively, D is TRBD1 (6 bases). This CDR3 has 13 amino acids. V lost 8 bases and J lost 5, with 15 bases in between. Germline lookup yields CDR1 MDHEN and CDR2 SYDVKM. CDR3 sequence reads: CASGTGTKYGYTF. The DNA for the CDR3 is TGTGCCAGCGGTACCGGGACAAAGTATGGCTACACCTTC.

Written as DNA, the CDR3 is TGTGCCAGCAGCTTAAGGGGGCGAGGTTCTGGGGCCAACGTCCTGACTTTC. This gives the protein CASSLRGRGSGANVLTF. V usage is TRBV7-9 and J usage is TRBJ2-6; TRBD1 matches 7 bases. Germline V gene lookup returns CDR1 SEHNR and CDR2 FQNEAQ (reference sequence). This CDR3 is 17 amino acids long. V gave up 2 bases and J gave up 1 base; unmatched junction bases: 5.

This chain uses TRBV7-2 with TRBJ1-1; 9 nucleotides line up with TRBD1. The length of the CDR3 is 14 residues. Germline-derived CDR1 and CDR2 are SGHTA and FQGNSA. V gave up 1 base and J gave up 8 bases; unmatched junction bases: 5. CDR3 loop: CASSLEQGAGEAFF. In nucleotides, the CDR3 is TGTGCCAGCAGCTTAGAACAGGGGGCAGGGGAAGCTTTCTTT.

This chain uses TRBV4-3 with TRBJ1-2, with 10 nucleotides matching TRBD1. The V gene end was trimmed by 0 bases and the J gene end by 7 bases; junction bases not matched to a gene: 5. CDR1 is LGHNA and CDR2 is YSLEER in the germline V gene. The CDR3 totals 15 residues. The DNA of the CDR3 is TGCGCCAGCAGCCAAGAAAGGAGGGACAGGGGTGGCTACACCTTC. It yields the protein CASSQERRDRGGYTF.

This clone turned up a few times. The genes are TRBV4-3 and TRBJ1-4; TRBD1 matches at 10 bases. The CDR3 is made up of 14 amino acids. Germline loops: CDR1 LGHNA, CDR2 YSLEER. V shed 1 base, J shed 9 bases, and the junction held 2 bases outside the gene matches. The DNA of the CDR3 is TGCGCCAGCAGCCAAGGACAGGGGGCGAAAAAACTGTTTTTT. Translated: CASSQGQGAKKLFF.

The chain couples TRBV7-2 to TRBJ2-7, with a possible D match to TRBD1 (6 bases). The CDR3 runs 14 residues. Germline V gene lookup returns CDR1 SGHTA and CDR2 FQGNSA. Trimming removed 3 bases at V and 2 bases at J, with 11 bases between. For the CDR3, the DNA is TGTGCCAGCAGCTTGGGGGCAAGGCCCTACGAGCAGTACTTC. It encodes CASSLGARPYEQYF.

The chain combines TRBV6-2 or TRBV6-3 with TRBJ1-2; no clear D gene. Germline CDR1 is MNHEY and CDR2 is SVGEGT. The CDR3 extends over 15 amino acids. V shed 0 bases and J shed 8 bases, with 16 bases lying between them. The CDR3 region is CASSYSHGLKGGYTF. CDR3 nucleotide sequence: TGTGCCAGCAGTTACTCCCACGGACTAAAGGGCGGCTACACCTTC.

The chain is built from TRBV9 and TRBJ2-5, with D perhaps TRBD1 (5 bases). In germline, CDR1 is SGDLS, CDR2 YYNGEE. The length of the CDR3 is 15 residues. Trimming pared 3 bases from V and 1 base from J, leaving 13 bases between. This CDR3 reads CASSALQDPQETQYF. The CDR3 bases are TGTGCCAGCAGCGCCCTACAGGATCCCCAAGAGACCCAGTACTTC.

The chain couples TRBV19 to TRBJ1-1, with unresolved D. Trimming cost V 2 bases and J 5 bases, with 12 bases left between them. CDR1 is LNHDA, CDR2 SQIVND, per germline (reference sequence). This CDR3 has 14 residues. Here the CDR3 reads CASSIRSGRTEAFF. The CDR3 bases are TGTGCCAGTAGTATAAGGTCTGGCAGGACTGAAGCTTTCTTT.

This chain connects TRBV27 to TRBJ1-1; no firm D call. V was trimmed by 2 bases and J by 1 base, leaving 11 bases between them. Per germline, CDR1 MNHEY and CDR2 SMNVEV (reference sequence). The length of the CDR3 is 15 residues. DNA for the CDR3: TGTGCCAGCAGTTTACGTTTTCGGGGGAACACTGAAGCTTTCTTT. Translated: CASSLRFRGNTEAFF.

J is TRBJ2-1 and V is TRBV6-1; possibly TRBD1 for D (6 bases). In germline, CDR1 is MNHNS, CDR2 SASEGT. V was shortened by 3 bases and J by 8 bases, with 11 bases between the two germline ends. This CDR3 has 13 residues. The CDR3 sequence is CASSDAGQHEQFF. CDR3 sequence (DNA): TGTGCCAGCAGTGACGCCGGACAGCATGAGCAGTTCTTC.

The gene calls are TRBV30 and TRBJ1-2, with unresolved D. The CDR3 consists of 12 residues. With 1 base removed from V and 1 base from J, the gap between germline ends came to 4 bases. The V gene's germline CDR1 is GTSNPN and CDR2 SVGIG (reference sequence). The CDR3 spells CAWSGSNYGYTF. The DNA of the CDR3 is TGTGCCTGGAGTGGCAGTAACTATGGCTACACCTTC. Variable domain in full (rest from reference TRBV30 and TRBJ1-2): SQTIHQWPATLVQPVGSPLSLECTVEGTSNPNLYWYRQAAGRGLQLLFYSVGIGQISSEVPQNLSASRPQDRQFILSSKKLLLSDSGFYLCAWSGSNYGYTFGSGTRLTVV.

This clone has more than one count but fewer than ten. Distinct nucleotide sequences in the sample also encode this CDR3. The V gene is TRBV9, the J gene TRBJ2-3; 9 nucleotides line up with TRBD2. Per germline, CDR1 SGDLS and CDR2 YYNGEE. The CDR3 has 16 amino acids. V shed 0 bases and J 2 bases; nucleotides not matched to a gene: 4. In nucleotides, the CDR3 is TGTGCCAGCAGCGTAGTTAGCGGGGGACCCACAGATACGCAGTATTTT. Its translation is CASSVVSGGPTDTQYF.